The 32 T cell receptor beta chains listed next were all sequenced from one sample in a study of T cell responses to AZD1222 COVID-19 vaccine. The assay was immunoSEQ multiplex PCR, and TCRdb's table has in-frame clones only and misses some. The sample carries roughly 160,000 clones, 88% recorded once. The sample was peripheral blood, taken on day 0 of AZD1222 vaccination. The receptors were gathered from an adult in good health.

The rearrangement joins TRBV27 to TRBJ1-4; D is undetermined. Germline values: CDR1 MNHEY, CDR2 SMNVEV (reference sequence). The CDR3 is 13 amino acids. V was shortened by 0 bases and J by 8 bases, with 7 bases between the two germline ends. Written as DNA, the CDR3 is TGTGCCAGCAGTTTATCAGGTCGGGAAAAACTGTTTTTT. The encoded protein is CASSLSGREKLFF.

The rearrangement joins TRBV24-1 to TRBJ2-5; the D gene is possibly TRBD2 (6 bases). The germline V gene encodes CDR1 KGHDR and CDR2 SFDVKD. V lost 5 bases to trimming and J lost 4 bases, with 13 bases between them. CDR3 length: 14 amino acids. This CDR3 reads CATSVGGKGETQYF. The CDR3 DNA follows: TGTGCCACCAGTGTCGGAGGGAAAGGAGAGACCCAGTACTTC.

This chain uses TRBV4-3 with TRBJ1-5; D call uncertain. V was cut by 1 base and J by 5 bases, with 6 bases left in between. CDR3 length equals 13 residues. CDR1 is LGHNA, CDR2 YSLEER, per germline. The CDR3, as DNA: TGCGCCAGCAGCCAAGCGGTTGATCAGCCCCAGCATTTT. Its translation: CASSQAVDQPQHF.

V is TRBV18 and J is TRBJ1-3; no clear D. This CDR3 is built from 14 residues. The V and J ends lost 4 bases and 4 bases respectively, with 11 bases between them. CDR1 KGHSH and CDR2 LQKENI come from the germline V gene. CDR3 sequence (DNA): TGTGCCAGCTCACTCCAGAATTTCGGAAACACCATATATTTT. It encodes CASSLQNFGNTIYF.

The chain combines TRBV5-4 with TRBJ1-2; D possibly corresponds to TRBD1 (5 bases). Germline values: CDR1 SGHNT, CDR2 YYREEE (reference sequence). Trimming took 0 bases from V and 6 from J, leaving 21 bases between them. This CDR3 spans 17 amino acids. DNA for the CDR3: TGTGCCAGCAGCTTGGAGAGTCTTAGGGGTCTTTCCCATGGCTACACCTTC. This translates into CASSLESLRGLSHGYTF.

V gene TRBV20-1 combines with J gene TRBJ2-1; 9 bases fit TRBD1. CDR1 DFQATT and CDR2 SNEGSKA come from the germline V gene (reference sequence). This CDR3 spans 15 amino acids. With 3 bases clipped from V and 7 bases from J, the junction kept 10 bases outside the gene matches. CDR3: CSASGRDREVNEQFF. As DNA, the CDR3 is TGCAGTGCTAGTGGCCGGGACAGGGAAGTGAATGAGCAGTTCTTC.

The gene calls are TRBV2 and TRBJ1-4; no clear D. Germline V gives CDR1 SNHLY, CDR2 FYNNEI. The length of the CDR3 is 14 residues. Trimming stripped 3 bases from V and 8 bases from J, with 13 bases between. For the CDR3, the DNA is TGTGCCAGCAGTGATAACAGCCCGGAGGAAAAACTGTTTTTT. Translation gives CASSDNSPEEKLFF.

The chain combines TRBV2 with TRBJ1-5; TRBD1 agrees at 10 bases. J gave up 5 bases and V 6 bases, and 7 bases lay outside the gene matches. CDR3 length: 15 amino acids. Germline V CDR1 and CDR2: SNHLY, FYNNEI. CDR3 sequence (DNA): TGTGCCAGCAGCCCACAGACAGGGGGCGATCAGCCCCAGCATTTT. This codes for CASSPQTGGDQPQHF.

This chain uses TRBV6-2 or TRBV6-3 with TRBJ2-2, with 11 bases fitting TRBD1. After removal of 5 bases from V and 7 bases from J, the junction contained 6 bases not matched to a gene. CDR1 and CDR2 from the germline V gene are MNHEY and SVGEGT. The CDR3 length is 15 residues. The CDR3 sequence: CASSPGQGEIGELFF. The CDR3 DNA reads TGTGCCAGCAGTCCGGGACAGGGGGAGATCGGGGAGCTGTTTTTT.

This chain joins TRBV27 and TRBJ2-5; D is uncertain. From germline, CDR1 is MNHEY and CDR2 SMNVEV (reference sequence). The CDR3 runs 16 residues. Trimming removed 3 bases at V and 4 bases at J, with 18 bases between. The CDR3: CASSFSLGQETETQYF. DNA of the CDR3: TGTGCCAGCAGTTTCTCGTTAGGGCAGGAGACAGAGACCCAGTACTTC.

The chain links TRBV28 to TRBJ1-4; D is perhaps TRBD1 (5 bases). From germline, CDR1 is MDHEN and CDR2 SYDVKM. The CDR3 loop spans 15 amino acids. The germline V and J ends were trimmed by 8 bases and 4 bases, with 17 bases remaining between them. The CDR3 protein is CASARVGQFNEKLFF. In DNA, the CDR3 is TGTGCCAGCGCCCGGGTGGGGCAGTTTAATGAAAAACTGTTTTTT.

The V call is TRBV24-1, the J call TRBJ2-2; 7 nucleotides align to TRBD2. The germline CDR1 and CDR2 sequences are KGHDR and SFDVKD. This CDR3 comprises 16 residues. V shed 3 bases, J shed 6 bases, and the junction held 9 bases outside the gene matches. CDR3 loop: CATSDSWASGAGELFF. CDR3 DNA sequence: TGTGCCACCAGTGATAGTTGGGCTAGCGGTGCCGGGGAGCTGTTTTTT.

This sequence joins TRBV10-3 and TRBJ2-1, with 11 bases lining up with TRBD2. The CDR3 is 13 amino acids. CDR1 and CDR2 from the germline V gene are ENHRY and SYGVKD. J gave up 7 bases and V 11 bases, and 7 bases lay outside the gene matches. The CDR3 coding sequence is TGTGCCTCACTAGCGGGAGAGAAGAATGAGCAGTTCTTC. Its protein is CASLAGEKNEQFF.

The rearrangement joins TRBV3-1 (or the pseudogene TRBV3-2) to TRBJ2-5; 11 bases fit TRBD2. Germline loops: CDR1 LGHDT, CDR2 YNNKEL (reference sequence). V was clipped by 8 bases and J by 1 base; unmatched bases: 0. The CDR3 runs 13 residues. The CDR3 protein is CASGTSGQETQYF. CDR3 nucleotide sequence: TGTGCCAGCGGGACTAGCGGCCAAGAGACCCAGTACTTC.

The chain employs TRBV7-2 and TRBJ2-4, with a possible D match to TRBD1 (6 bases). This CDR3 comprises 14 residues. Germline CDR1 SGHTA, CDR2 FQGNSA. V shed 1 base and J shed 11 bases, with 15 bases lying between them. CDR3 amino acids: CASSLGGQEYLQYF. CDR3 nucleotide sequence: TGTGCCAGCAGCTTAGGGGGGCAGGAATACCTTCAGTACTTC.

The J gene is TRBJ1-4, the V gene TRBV18; tentatively, D is TRBD1 (5 bases). Germline assignment: CDR1 KGHSH and CDR2 LQKENI. Trimming removed 3 bases from V and 5 bases from J, with 16 bases in between. This CDR3 has 16 amino acids. CDR3 coding DNA: TGTGCCAGCTCACCTACCGGGACTTATTCCAATGAAAAACTGTTTTTT. Its translation is CASSPTGTYSNEKLFF.

The chain links TRBV6-5 to TRBJ1-1; D call uncertain. Trimming left V 6 bases short and J 0 bases short, with 11 bases between. The length of the CDR3 is 14 residues. Germline V gene data show CDR1 as MNHEY and CDR2 as SVGAGI. CDR3 loop: CASREVVMNTEAFF. The CDR3 nucleotides read TGTGCCAGCAGGGAGGTAGTCATGAACACTGAAGCTTTCTTT.

The chain is built from TRBV27 and TRBJ1-2, with 8 bases identical to TRBD1. The CDR3 totals 15 residues. V shed 3 bases and J 8 bases; nucleotides not matched to a gene: 11. Per the germline V gene, CDR1 is MNHEY and CDR2 is SMNVEV (reference sequence). Here the CDR3 reads CASSFSRGLAAGYTF. Here the CDR3 DNA reads TGTGCCAGCAGTTTTTCCAGGGGGCTGGCGGCCGGCTACACCTTC.

The chain joins TRBV10-3 to TRBJ2-3; 8 nucleotides match TRBD2. The J segment lost 2 bases and the V segment lost 10 bases, leaving 5 bases of the junction unmatched. CDR1 and CDR2 (germline): ENHRY, SYGVKD. The CDR3 loop spans 13 amino acids. CDR3 in amino acids: CATGLEPTDTQYF. The CDR3 nucleotides are TGTGCCACGGGACTAGAACCCACAGATACGCAGTATTTT.

CDR3: CASSLVVEKLFF. The CDR3 nucleotides read TGTGCCAGCAGTTTGGTAGTAGAAAAACTGTTTTTT. This rearrangement joins TRBV12-3 or TRBV12-4 to TRBJ1-4; D uncertain. CDR3 size: 12 residues. V was cut by 3 bases and J by 8 bases, with 7 bases left in between.

This chain links TRBV28 with TRBJ1-4, with TRBD1 as a possible D gene (5 bases). From germline, CDR1 is MDHEN and CDR2 SYDVKM. The CDR3 extends over 14 amino acids. Trimming left V 5 bases short and J 5 bases short, with 12 bases between. Here the CDR3 reads CASSPGGKNEKLFF. The CDR3 DNA sequence: TGTGCCAGCAGTCCCGGGGGGAAGAATGAAAAACTGTTTTTT. The whole variable domain, filled in from reference TRBV28 and TRBJ1-4, reads DVKVTQSSRYLVKRTGEKVFLECVQDMDHENMFWYRQDPGLGLRLIYFSYDVKMKEKGDIPEGYSVSREKKERFSLILESASTNQTSMYLCASSPGGKNEKLFFGSGTQLSVL.

The V gene is TRBV10-3, the J gene TRBJ1-6; perhaps TRBD1 as D (5 bases). V was shortened by 5 bases and J by 9 bases, with 11 bases between the two germline ends. CDR3 length: 13 residues. CDR1 and CDR2 (germline): ENHRY, SYGVKD. CDR3 bases: TGTGCCATCAGTCAGGGACTAGGTTCACCCCTCCACTTT. It translates to CAISQGLGSPLHF.

This rearrangement joins TRBV20-1 to TRBJ2-1, with 8 bases matching TRBD2. Germline V gene lookup returns CDR1 DFQATT and CDR2 SNEGSKA (reference sequence). This CDR3 contains 15 residues. The V segment lost 3 bases and the J segment 9 bases; nucleotides outside the gene matches: 13. This chain's CDR3 is CSASFGRANLGEQFF. The CDR3 DNA reads as TGCAGTGCTAGTTTCGGGAGGGCCAATCTGGGTGAGCAGTTCTTC.

The V and J genes are TRBV7-3 and TRBJ2-1; 8 bases are shared with TRBD1. Per germline, CDR1 SGHTA and CDR2 FQGTGA. The junction had 3 bases not matched to a gene; V was cut back by 5 bases and J by 6 bases. CDR3 size: 13 residues. CDR3: CASSSGTGNEQFF. CDR3 sequence (DNA): TGTGCCAGCAGCAGTGGGACAGGCAATGAGCAGTTCTTC.

The V gene is TRBV5-5, the J gene TRBJ1-6, with 7 nucleotides matching TRBD1. The CDR3 has 16 residues. The germline gives CDR1 SGHKS, CDR2 YYEKEE (reference sequence). Trimming took 2 bases from V and 5 from J; bases not matched to a gene: 7. For the CDR3, the DNA is TGTGCCAGCAGCTTAAGCACAGGGGCCCATAATTCACCCCTCCACTTT. Encoded protein: CASSLSTGAHNSPLHF.

The chain uses TRBV5-1 and TRBJ2-2, with D unresolved. The V end lost 0 bases, the J end lost 1 base, and 7 bases lay between the germline ends. CDR1 is SGHRS, CDR2 YFSETQ, per germline. This CDR3 comprises 15 residues. The CDR3 loop reads CASSLGLVNTGELFF. The DNA for the CDR3 is TGCGCCAGCAGCTTGGGTCTGGTGAACACCGGGGAGCTGTTTTTT.

This clone occurred once. V usage is TRBV24-1 and J usage is TRBJ1-5; no firm D call. V lost 4 bases and J lost 0, with 6 bases in between. There are 14 residues in the CDR3. The germline gives CDR1 KGHDR, CDR2 SFDVKD. Here the CDR3 DNA reads TGTGCCACCAGTGAGATGGTTAGCAATCAGCCCCAGCATTTT. Protein product: CATSEMVSNQPQHF.

V gene TRBV5-4 combines with J gene TRBJ2-1, with 10 bases fitting TRBD1. The V segment lost 4 bases and the J segment 8 bases; nucleotides outside the gene matches: 9. Per germline, CDR1 SGHNT and CDR2 YYREEE (reference sequence). The CDR3 totals 15 residues. The CDR3 DNA reads as TGTGCCAGCAGCCCCGGGACAGGGGTCGGATATGAGCAGTTCTTC. It codes for CASSPGTGVGYEQFF.

The chain links TRBV4-2 to TRBJ2-7; D not certain. V dropped 0 bases and J dropped 3 bases, with 15 bases sitting between them. The CDR3 runs 16 residues. Germline V gene sequence: CDR1 LGHNA, CDR2 YNFKEQ. The CDR3 DNA sequence: TGTGCCAGCAGCCAAGAGGTCGTCGCCCCAAGCTACGAGCAGTACTTC. This translates into CASSQEVVAPSYEQYF.

V and J are TRBV11-2 and TRBJ1-1; D call uncertain. Germline lookup yields CDR1 SGHAT and CDR2 FQNNGV. V lost 8 bases, J lost 0 bases, and 10 bases lay in between. The CDR3 totals 13 residues. CDR3 protein: CASRNRLNTEAFF. The CDR3 DNA reads as TGTGCCAGCCGAAATCGACTGAACACTGAAGCTTTCTTT.

This sequence joins TRBV19 and TRBJ1-5; D is unclear. Germline V gene sequence: CDR1 LNHDA, CDR2 SQIVND (reference sequence). The CDR3 is 19 residues long. Trimming stripped 6 bases from V and 4 bases from J, with 28 bases between. The CDR3, as DNA: TGTGCCAGTAGCACCCCCCCGACCCGGAGGATTAGCCTTAATCAGCCCCAGCATTTT. This translates into CASSTPPTRRISLNQPQHF.

J is TRBJ2-1 and V is TRBV18, with TRBD1 matching 8 bases. Germline V gene lookup returns CDR1 KGHSH and CDR2 LQKENI. V shed 6 bases and J 7 bases; nucleotides not matched to a gene: 14. The CDR3 extends over 16 amino acids. CDR3 nucleotide sequence: TGTGCCAGCTCGCTGACCGGGACAGGTCGTTTGAATGAGCAGTTCTTC. The encoded protein is CASSLTGTGRLNEQFF.